These T cell receptor beta chains were read from a single sample in a study of identical twins. TCRdb re-called the 5' RACE reads through MiXCR, storing one row per CDR3 protein. The sample lists around 690,000 distinct CDR3 sequences; over 20% were seen once. This sample also belongs to another study, concerning T cells expressing NK-cell markers.

Sequenced: PBMCs. These receptors were collected from a young woman in good health. Both conserved end residues are part of each CDR3. The order of the fields is clone size, CDR3 length, V gene, D gene, CDR3 protein. D genes are given only for firm matches. The size field is filled for only some rows; it gives once, few, many or a size class.

>many|12|TRBV20-1|-
CSARENQETQYF
>-|15|TRBV7-8|TRBD1
CASSLYQGVGYEQYF
>few|16|TRBV24-1|TRBD2
CATSDLRASGFVEQFF
>few|14|TRBV5-1|TRBD1
CASSLADRGNEQFF
>-|11|TRBV20-1|-
CSATVQREQYF
>-|14|TRBV11-2|-
CASSGGVVDYGYTF
>few|17|TRBV7-9|-
CASSLIGGGLSSYEQYF
>few|16|TRBV20-1|-
CSAILARGGMGNEQYF
>few|11|TRBV12-3/TRBV12-4|-
CASGSGDTQYF
>few|12|TRBV7-9|-
CASRGLRGELFF
>few|15|TRBV20-1|-
CSARVAGSSGNTIYF
>-|14|TRBV10-3|-
CAIRKVAGETEAFF
>-|14|TRBV6-1|-
CASSDPGANEKLFF
>-|14|TRBV3-1|-
CASSRGEVFYEQYF
>few|13|TRBV12-3/TRBV12-4|-
CASSSWTGHEQYF
>-|15|TRBV4-3|-
CASSLRETPYNEQFF
>few|14|TRBV12-3/TRBV12-4|-
CASSLGFGGETQYF
>few|13|TRBV4-3|TRBD2
CASSSAGEETQYF
>many|14|TRBV6-5|-
CASSLYGGGTEAFF
>-|14|TRBV20-1|-
CSARFAGPKTEAFF
>few|12|TRBV4-3|-
CASSRRGTEQFF
>many|12|TRBV29-1|-
CSVGAIGETQYF
>-|14|TRBV6-2/TRBV6-3|TRBD2
CASSKTSGNNEQFF
>-|15|TRBV15|-
CATSRAQVYQETQYF
>-|15|TRBV19|-
CASSALALGGNEQFF
>many|13|TRBV20-1|TRBD1
CSAAQGANSPLHF
>many|13|TRBV15|-
CATSRVYGNEQYF
>few|13|TRBV6-1|-
CASSRGQLYGYTF
>few|15|TRBV29-1|-
CSGVGQPDSYNEQFF
>few|15|TRBV11-2|-
CASSVFPGDNQPQHF
>-|17|TRBV4-2|TRBD2
CASSQNPGLAGEETQYF
>few|14|TRBV29-1|TRBD1
CSVEHTGVGTEAFF
>-|10|TRBV29-1|TRBD1
CSVEPQGGTF
>many|12|TRBV12-3/TRBV12-4|-
CASRKGNTEAFF
>few|16|TRBV6-5|-
CASSSPYGGNRNEQFF
>few|14|TRBV12-3/TRBV12-4|-
CASSLQSPVWEQFF
>few|15|TRBV5-1|-
CASSARGSSYNEQFF
>few|15|TRBV6-1|TRBD1
CASGPGQGAGETQYF
>many|17|TRBV5-1|-
CASSLTPGTLSSYEQYF
>many|13|TRBV10-3|-
CATVPAYQETQYF
>many|15|TRBV7-9|TRBD1
CASSFDRGRRGEQYF
>-|16|TRBV7-9|TRBD1
CASSLTGADSGNTIYF
>few|14|TRBV5-1|TRBD2
CASSLGVAGSEQYF
>few|15|TRBV4-3|TRBD2
CASSQEGTSLDEQFF
>-|14|TRBV12-3/TRBV12-4|-
CASSLMTGNYGYTF
>few|12|TRBV12-3/TRBV12-4|-
CASSFIGPEQYF
>few|17|TRBV29-1|TRBD2
CSVDGLAGTLSYNEQFF
>few|14|TRBV12-3/TRBV12-4|-
CASTPRRGGGEQYF
>-|10|TRBV30|-
CAWSRETQYF
>few|15|TRBV6-5|-
CASSYSIGWSSPLHF
>-|16|TRBV12-3/TRBV12-4|-
CASSLMAGDYKNIQYF
>-|14|TRBV10-3|-
CAISRGRLPYEQYF
>-|12|TRBV20-1|-
CSALPNTGELFF